This T cell receptor beta chain was sequenced for a study of blood T cell repertoires in COVID-19. The method was immunoSEQ multiplex PCR; TCRdb's version includes in-frame clones alone and lacks a portion of them. The sample includes around 260,000 clones, about four fifths of them seen just once. The J segment lost 5 bases and the V segment lost 2 bases, leaving 10 bases of the junction unmatched. Per the germline V gene, CDR1 is MNHNS and CDR2 is SASEGT. The CDR3 is made up of 16 amino acids. The TCR originated in a woman in her 50s who had recovered from COVID-19. The V call is TRBV6-1, the J call TRBJ1-1; 8 bases are shared with TRBD1. Sequencing was performed on peripheral blood. DNA for the CDR3: TGTGCCAGCAGTGAACGACAGGGGTCCACGGGTACTGAAGCTTTCTTT. Residues: CASSERQGSTGTEAFF.